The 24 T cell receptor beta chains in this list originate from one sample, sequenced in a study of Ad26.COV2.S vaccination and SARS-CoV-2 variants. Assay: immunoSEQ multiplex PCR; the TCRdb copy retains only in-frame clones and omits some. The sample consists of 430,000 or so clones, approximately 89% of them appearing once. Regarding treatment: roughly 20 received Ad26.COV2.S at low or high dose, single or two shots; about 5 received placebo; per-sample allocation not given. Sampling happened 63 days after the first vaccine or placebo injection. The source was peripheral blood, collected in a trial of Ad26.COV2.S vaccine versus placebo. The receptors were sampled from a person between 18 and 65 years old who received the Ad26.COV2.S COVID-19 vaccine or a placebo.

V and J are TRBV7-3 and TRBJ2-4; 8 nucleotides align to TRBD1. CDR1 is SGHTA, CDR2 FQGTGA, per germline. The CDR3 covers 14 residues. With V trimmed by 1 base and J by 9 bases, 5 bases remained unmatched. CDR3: CASSLSQGASIQYF. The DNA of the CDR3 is TGTGCCAGCAGCTTAAGTCAGGGGGCTAGCATTCAGTACTTC.

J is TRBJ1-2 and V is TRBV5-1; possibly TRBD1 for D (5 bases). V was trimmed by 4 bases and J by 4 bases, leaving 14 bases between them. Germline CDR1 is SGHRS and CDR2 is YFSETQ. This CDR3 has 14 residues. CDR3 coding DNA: TGCGCCAGCAGCGCGGCAGGGTGGGGCTATGGCTACACCTTC. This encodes CASSAAGWGYGYTF.

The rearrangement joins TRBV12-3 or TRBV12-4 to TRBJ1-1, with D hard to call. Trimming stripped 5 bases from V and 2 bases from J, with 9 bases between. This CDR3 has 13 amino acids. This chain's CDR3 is CASSRNTNTEAFF. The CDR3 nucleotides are TGTGCCAGCAGTCGTAATACTAACACTGAAGCTTTCTTT.

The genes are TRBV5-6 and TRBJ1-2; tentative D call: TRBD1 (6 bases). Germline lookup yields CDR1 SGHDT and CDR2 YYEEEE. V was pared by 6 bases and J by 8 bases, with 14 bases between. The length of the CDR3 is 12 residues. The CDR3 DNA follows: TGTGCCAGCATTCGACAGGAGGAAGGCTACACCTTC. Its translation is CASIRQEEGYTF.

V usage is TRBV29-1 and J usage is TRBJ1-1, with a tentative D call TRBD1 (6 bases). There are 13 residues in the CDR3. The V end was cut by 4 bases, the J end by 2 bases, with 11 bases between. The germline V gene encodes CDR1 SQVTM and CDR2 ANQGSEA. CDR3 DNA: TGCAGCGTTGGGAACAGGGTAAACACTGAAGCTTTCTTT. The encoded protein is CSVGNRVNTEAFF. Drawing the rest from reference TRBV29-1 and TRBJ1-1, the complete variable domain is SAVISQKPSRDICQRGTSLTIQCQVDSQVTMMFWYRQQPGQSLTLIATANQGSEATYESGFVIDKFPISRPNLTFSTLTVSNMSPEDSSIYLCSVGNRVNTEAFFGQGTRLTVV.

The CDR3 spells CASSQTGKQPQHF. The CDR3 DNA is TGCGCCAGCAGCCAAACAGGGAAACAGCCCCAGCATTTT. The chain employs TRBV4-1 and TRBJ1-5; TRBD1 is a possible D gene (6 bases). V was trimmed by 2 bases and J by 7 bases, leaving 9 bases between them. This CDR3 region has 13 residues. Germline-derived CDR1 and CDR2 are MGHRA and YSYEKL.

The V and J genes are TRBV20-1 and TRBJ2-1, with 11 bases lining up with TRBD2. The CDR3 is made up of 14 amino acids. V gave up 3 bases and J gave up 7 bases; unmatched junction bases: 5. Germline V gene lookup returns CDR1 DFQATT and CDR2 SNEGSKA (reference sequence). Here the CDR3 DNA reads TGCAGTGCTAGTCCTAGCGGGGGGTTAAATGAGCAGTTCTTC. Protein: CSASPSGGLNEQFF.

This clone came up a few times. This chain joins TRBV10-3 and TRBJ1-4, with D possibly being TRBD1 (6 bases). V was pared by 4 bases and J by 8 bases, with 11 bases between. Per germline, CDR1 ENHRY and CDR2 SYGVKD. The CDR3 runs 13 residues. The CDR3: CAISADRREKLFF. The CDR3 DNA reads TGTGCCATCAGTGCTGACAGGCGGGAAAAACTGTTTTTT.

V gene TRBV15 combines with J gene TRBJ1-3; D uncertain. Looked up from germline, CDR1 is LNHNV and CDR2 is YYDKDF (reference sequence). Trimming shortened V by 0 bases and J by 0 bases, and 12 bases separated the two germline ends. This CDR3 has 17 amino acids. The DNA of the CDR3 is TGTGCCACCAGCAGAGAACTAGGACGGTACTCTGGAAACACCATATATTTT. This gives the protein CATSRELGRYSGNTIYF.

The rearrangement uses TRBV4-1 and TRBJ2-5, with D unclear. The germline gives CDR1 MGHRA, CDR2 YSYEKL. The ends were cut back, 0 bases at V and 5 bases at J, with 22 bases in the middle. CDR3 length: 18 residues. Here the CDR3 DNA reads TGCGCCAGCAGCCAAGATATGCAGCAGGCCTCCTCACGGGAGACCCAGTACTTC. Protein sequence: CASSQDMQQASSRETQYF.

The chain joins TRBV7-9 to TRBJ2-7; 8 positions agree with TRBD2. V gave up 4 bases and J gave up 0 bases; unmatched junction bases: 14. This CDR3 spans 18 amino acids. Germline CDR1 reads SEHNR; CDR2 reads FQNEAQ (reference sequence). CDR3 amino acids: CASSYPSGGTQSSYEQYF. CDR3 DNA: TGTGCCAGCAGCTACCCTTCGGGGGGGACCCAGAGCTCCTACGAGCAGTACTTC.

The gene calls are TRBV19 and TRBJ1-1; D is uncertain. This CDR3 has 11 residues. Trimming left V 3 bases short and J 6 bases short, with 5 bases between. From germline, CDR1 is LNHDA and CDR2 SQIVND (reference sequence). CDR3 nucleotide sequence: TGTGCCAGTAGTATTAGCGCTGAAGCTTTCTTT. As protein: CASSISAEAFF.

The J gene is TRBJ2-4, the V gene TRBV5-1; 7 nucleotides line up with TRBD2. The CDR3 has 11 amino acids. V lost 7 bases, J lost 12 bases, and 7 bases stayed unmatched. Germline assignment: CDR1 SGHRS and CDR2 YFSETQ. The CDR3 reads CASGPLAAQYF. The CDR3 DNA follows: TGCGCCAGCGGACCTCTAGCGGCTCAGTACTTC.

CDR3 region: CASSNLQLLSGNTIYF. CDR3 coding DNA: TGTGCCAGTAGTAACCTCCAACTCCTCTCTGGAAACACCATATATTTT. The rearrangement links TRBV19 to TRBJ1-3; D is undetermined. The CDR3 is 16 residues long. The V end lost 4 bases, the J end lost 0 bases, and 13 bases lay between the germline ends. In germline, CDR1 is LNHDA, CDR2 SQIVND (reference sequence). Complete variable domain (other parts from reference TRBV19 and TRBJ1-3): DGGITQSPKYLFRKEGQNVTLSCEQNLNHDAMYWYRQDPGQGLRLIYYSQIVNDFQKGDIAEGYSVSREKKESFPLTVTSAQKNPTAFYLCASSNLQLLSGNTIYFGEGSWLTVV.

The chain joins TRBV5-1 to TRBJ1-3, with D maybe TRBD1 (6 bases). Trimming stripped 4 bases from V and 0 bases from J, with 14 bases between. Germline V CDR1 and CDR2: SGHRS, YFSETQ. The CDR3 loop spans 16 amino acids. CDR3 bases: TGCGCCAGCAGCCAGCAACAGGGCCTCTCTGGAAACACCATATATTTT. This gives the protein CASSQQQGLSGNTIYF.

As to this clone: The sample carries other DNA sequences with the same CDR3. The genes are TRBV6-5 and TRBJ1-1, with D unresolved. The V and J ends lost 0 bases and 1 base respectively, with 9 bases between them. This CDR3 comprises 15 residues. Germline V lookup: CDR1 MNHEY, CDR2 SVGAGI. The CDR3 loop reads CASSYSSRANTEAFF. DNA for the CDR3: TGTGCCAGCAGTTACTCGAGTAGGGCGAACACTGAAGCTTTCTTT.

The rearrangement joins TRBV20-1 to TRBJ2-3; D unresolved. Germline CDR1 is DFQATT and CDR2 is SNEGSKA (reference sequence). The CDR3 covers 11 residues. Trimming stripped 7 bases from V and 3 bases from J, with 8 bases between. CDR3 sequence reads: CSVGKTDTQYF. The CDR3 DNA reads TGCAGTGTGGGGAAGACAGATACGCAGTATTTT.

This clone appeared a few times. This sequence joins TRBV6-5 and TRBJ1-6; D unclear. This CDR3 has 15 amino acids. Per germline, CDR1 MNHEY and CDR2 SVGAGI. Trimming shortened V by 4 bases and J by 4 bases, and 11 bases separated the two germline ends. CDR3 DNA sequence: TGTGCCAGCAGTTTGAGGCCGGATTATAATTCACCCCTCCACTTT. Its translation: CASSLRPDYNSPLHF.

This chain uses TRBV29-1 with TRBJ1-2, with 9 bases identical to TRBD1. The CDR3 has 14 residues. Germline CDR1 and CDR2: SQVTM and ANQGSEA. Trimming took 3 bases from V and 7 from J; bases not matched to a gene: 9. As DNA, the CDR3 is TGCAGCGTTGACGGTACACAGGGGGCTGGTGGCTACACCTTC. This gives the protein CSVDGTQGAGGYTF.

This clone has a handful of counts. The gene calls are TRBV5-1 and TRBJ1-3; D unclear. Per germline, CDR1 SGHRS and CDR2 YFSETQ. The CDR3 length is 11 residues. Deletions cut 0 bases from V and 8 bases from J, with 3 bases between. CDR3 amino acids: CASSLGDTIYF. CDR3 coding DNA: TGCGCCAGCAGCTTGGGGGACACCATATATTTT.

The DNA of the CDR3 is TGTGCCAGCAGCCTCCTGGTGGGCAGGGGGCTCACTGAAGCTTTCTTT. As protein: CASSLLVGRGLTEAFF. The V gene is TRBV28, the J gene TRBJ1-1, with 8 bases lining up with TRBD1. CDR3 length: 16 residues. Germline CDR1 and CDR2: MDHEN and SYDVKM. Losses at the gene ends were 6 bases for V and 4 bases for J; bases not matched to a gene: 13. Together with reference TRBV28 and TRBJ1-1, the CDR3 gives the full variable domain: DVKVTQSSRYLVKRTGEKVFLECVQDMDHENMFWYRQDPGLGLRLIYFSYDVKMKEKGDIPEGYSVSREKKERFSLILESASTNQTSMYLCASSLLVGRGLTEAFFGQGTRLTVV.

The CDR3 loop reads CASSPSGRMGTGELFF. As DNA, the CDR3 is TGTGCCAGCAGCCCCAGCGGGAGAATGGGCACCGGGGAGCTGTTTTTT. The chain joins TRBV7-3 to TRBJ2-2; 8 bases map to TRBD2. V lost 5 bases to trimming and J lost 4 bases; unmatched junction nucleotides: 9. The CDR3 contains 16 residues. In germline, CDR1 is SGHTA, CDR2 FQGTGA.

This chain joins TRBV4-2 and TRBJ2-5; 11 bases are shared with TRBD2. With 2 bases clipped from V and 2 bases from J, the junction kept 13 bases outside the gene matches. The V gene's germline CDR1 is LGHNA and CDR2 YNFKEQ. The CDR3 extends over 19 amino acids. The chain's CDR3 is CASSQFIYVTSGAQETQYF. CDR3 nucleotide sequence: TGTGCCAGCAGCCAATTTATTTATGTGACTAGCGGGGCACAAGAGACCCAGTACTTC.

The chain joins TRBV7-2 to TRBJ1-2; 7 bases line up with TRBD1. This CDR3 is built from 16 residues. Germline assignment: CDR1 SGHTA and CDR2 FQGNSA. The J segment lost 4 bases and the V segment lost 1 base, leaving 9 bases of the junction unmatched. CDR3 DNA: TGTGCCAGCAGCTTAGGGACCTCAAACAGGGGCTATGGCTACACCTTC. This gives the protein CASSLGTSNRGYGYTF.